This T cell receptor beta chain originates from a study of CD8+ T cells in alopecia areata. Comments on this clone: No antigen is known for it.

CDR1 and CDR2 (germline): LGHNA, YNFKEQ. With 2 bases clipped from V and 4 bases from J, the junction kept 4 bases outside the gene matches. CDR3 length equals 14 residues. Study-level points and caveats: Treatment with tofacitinib significantly lowered scalp clonality and reduced expanded CD8+ clones among the top 100. Tissue-resident alphabeta T cells belonging to normal skin likewise get sequenced within scalp specimens. Normal scalp showed lower clonality than lesional scalp, especially alopecia totalis/universalis.

Stated treatment: oral pan-JAK inhibitor, 5-10 mg twice daily. PBMC-derived CD4+ and CD8+ T cells were sorted. Extraction and reverse transcription of RNA yielded cDNA as the sequencing template. Assay used: immunoSEQ multiplex PCR; TCRdb lists only in-frame clones, some missing. The sample holds 200,000 or so clones, approximately 45% seen once. The chain carries TRBV4-2 and TRBJ2-5, with 7 bases lining up with TRBD2. Here the sequenced sample was CD4+ T cells sorted from blood, taken around week 36, from a patient treated with tofacitinib. This TCR derives from a human donor with alopecia areata. The DNA for the CDR3 is TGTGCCAGCAGCCAATCGACTAGCTTAGAGACCCAGTACTTC. It yields the protein CASSQSTSLETQYF.